The 32 T cell receptor beta chains in this list originate from one sample, sequenced in a study of shared clonotypes between healthy human individuals. The repertoire was sequenced with immunoSEQ multiplex PCR; TCRdb's copy has only in-frame clones and lacks some. The table has roughly 700,000 clones, 74% seen once. The sequenced sample consisted of memory CD4+ T cells sorted from blood. Subset here: CD45RA-negative fraction. These receptor sequences come from a woman aged 25 to 45 in good health.

V gene TRBV6-1 combines with J gene TRBJ1-1, with D uncertain. Germline CDR1 reads MNHNS; CDR2 reads SASEGT. Trimming pared 8 bases from V and 4 bases from J, leaving 14 bases between. The CDR3 is 13 amino acids. CDR3 DNA sequence: TGTGCCAGCGTATCAGTCGCGAGCACTGAAGCTTTCTTT. Its protein product is CASVSVASTEAFF.

The gene calls are TRBV28 and TRBJ2-3; D might be TRBD2 (6 bases). The CDR3 has 12 amino acids. Trimming removed 2 bases at V and 7 bases at J, with 7 bases between. Germline V gene sequence: CDR1 MDHEN, CDR2 SYDVKM. Written as DNA, the CDR3 is TGTGCCAGCAGTTTAGCGGGGAATACGCAGTATTTT. Encoded protein: CASSLAGNTQYF. The variable domain in full, with the rest retrieved from reference TRBV28 and TRBJ2-3, is DVKVTQSSRYLVKRTGEKVFLECVQDMDHENMFWYRQDPGLGLRLIYFSYDVKMKEKGDIPEGYSVSREKKERFSLILESASTNQTSMYLCASSLAGNTQYFGPGTRLTVL.

The V call is TRBV18, the J call TRBJ1-1; D not resolved. The CDR3 extends over 14 amino acids. The V end lost 2 bases, the J end lost 6 bases, and 13 bases lay between the germline ends. The V gene's germline CDR1 is KGHSH and CDR2 LQKENI. The DNA of the CDR3 is TGTGCCAGCTCACCATTTTTTCAAGAAGCTGAAGCTTTCTTT. It encodes CASSPFFQEAEAFF.

This clone has more than one count but fewer than ten. This chain uses TRBV27 with TRBJ2-7; no definite D call. The CDR3 runs 15 residues. V lost 8 bases to trimming and J lost 4 bases, with 21 bases between them. Germline-derived CDR1 and CDR2 are MNHEY and SMNVEV (reference sequence). CDR3 nucleotide sequence: TGTGCCAGCCAACGGATGGCGCTAGTCGGTTACGAGCAGTACTTC. Its translation is CASQRMALVGYEQYF.

This clone turned up a few times. Different DNA sequences within this sample yield the same CDR3. This rearrangement joins TRBV7-9 to TRBJ1-1; D gene unclear. Germline values: CDR1 SEHNR, CDR2 FQNEAQ (reference sequence). Trimming stripped 1 base from V and 1 base from J, with 7 bases between. The CDR3 is 14 amino acids. CDR3 protein: CASSLGGRNTEAFF. CDR3 nucleotides: TGTGCCAGCAGCTTAGGGGGTAGGAACACTGAAGCTTTCTTT.

The rearrangement joins TRBV19 to TRBJ1-4, with a weak D call TRBD1 (5 bases). V was shortened by 9 bases and J by 4 bases, with 12 bases between the two germline ends. Germline V gene data show CDR1 as LNHDA and CDR2 as SQIVND (reference sequence). CDR3 length equals 13 residues. The CDR3 here is CASRDSDNEKLFF. For the CDR3, the DNA is TGTGCCAGCAGGGACTCCGATAATGAAAAACTGTTTTTT.

This clone was detected a few times. The CDR3 sequence is CASSPPGAYGYTF. The DNA for the CDR3 is TGTGCCAGCAGCCCGCCCGGGGCCTATGGCTACACCTTC. The chain employs TRBV28 and TRBJ1-2; TRBD1 might be the D (5 bases). CDR1 and CDR2 (germline): MDHEN, SYDVKM. V was pared by 6 bases and J by 4 bases, with 12 bases between. This CDR3 spans 13 amino acids.

CDR3 loop: CASIFRERVGKLFF. CDR3 coding DNA: TGTGCCAGCATTTTCCGAGAGAGGGTAGGAAAACTGTTTTTT. The rearrangement uses TRBV6-1 and TRBJ1-4; D is unclear. The CDR3 contains 14 residues. Germline CDR1 is MNHNS and CDR2 is SASEGT. Trimming removed 7 bases from V and 10 bases from J, with 19 bases in between.

The chain recombines TRBV7-9 with TRBJ2-3; 14 bases line up with TRBD2. The germline V gene has CDR1 SEHNR and CDR2 FQNEAQ (reference sequence). The CDR3 contains 16 residues. With 10 bases clipped from V and 3 bases from J, the junction kept 9 bases outside the gene matches. The CDR3 nucleotides are TGTGCCACGACTAGCGGGAGGGCCTCGAGGACAGATACGCAGTATTTT. Protein product: CATTSGRASRTDTQYF.

V usage is TRBV2 and J usage is TRBJ2-2; D remains ambiguous. CDR3 length equals 14 residues. Germline V gene data show CDR1 as SNHLY and CDR2 as FYNNEI. V shed 2 bases and J shed 5 bases, with 9 bases lying between them. This CDR3 is CASSEMLETGELFF. The CDR3 DNA is TGTGCCAGCAGTGAAATGCTGGAAACCGGGGAGCTGTTTTTT. The variable domain in full, completed from reference TRBV2 and TRBJ2-2, reads EPEVTQTPSHQVTQMGQEVILRCVPISNHLYFYWYRQILGQKVEFLVSFYNNEISEKSEIFDDQFSVERPDGSNFTLKIRSTKLEDSAMYFCASSEMLETGELFFGEGSRLTVL.

The chain employs TRBV19 and TRBJ2-3; D call uncertain. V was shortened by 4 bases and J by 3 bases, with 14 bases between the two germline ends. This CDR3 comprises 15 residues. From germline, CDR1 is LNHDA and CDR2 SQIVND (reference sequence). The CDR3 is CASSNGVGLTDTQYF. As DNA, the CDR3 is TGTGCCAGTAGTAATGGGGTAGGGTTGACAGATACGCAGTATTTT.

CDR3: CASRRGQGHTGELFF. The CDR3 bases are TGTGCCAGCAGAAGGGGGCAGGGACACACCGGGGAGCTGTTTTTT. The V gene is TRBV28, the J gene TRBJ2-2; 7 bases are a match to TRBD1. After removal of 6 bases from V and 3 bases from J, the junction contained 7 bases not matched to a gene. This CDR3 is built from 15 residues. Germline CDR1 reads MDHEN; CDR2 reads SYDVKM.

This clone was detected a few times. The chain uses TRBV18 and TRBJ2-1; 11 bases map to TRBD1. V shed 5 bases and J 9 bases; nucleotides not matched to a gene: 6. The germline gives CDR1 KGHSH, CDR2 LQKENI. CDR3 size: 14 residues. DNA for the CDR3: TGTGCCAGCTCAAGCCAGGACAGGGGGCGTGAGCAGTTCTTC. It yields the protein CASSSQDRGREQFF.

The chain uses TRBV5-1 and TRBJ2-3, with D possibly TRBD2 on 6 matching bases. This CDR3 comprises 14 residues. Between the trimmed V and J ends, which lost 5 bases and 1 base, there was a span of 11 bases. The germline V gene encodes CDR1 SGHRS and CDR2 YFSETQ. The CDR3 loop reads CASSWSSGTDTQYF. CDR3 coding DNA: TGCGCCAGCAGTTGGTCTAGCGGCACAGATACGCAGTATTTT.

The chain joins TRBV19 to TRBJ1-1; TRBD1 matches at 10 bases. Germline assignment: CDR1 LNHDA and CDR2 SQIVND (reference sequence). The V and J ends lost 5 bases and 5 bases, in that order; junction bases with no gene match: 2. CDR3 length: 13 amino acids. The CDR3: CASSAGQGTEAFF. CDR3 DNA: TGTGCCAGTAGTGCGGGACAGGGGACTGAAGCTTTCTTT.

This clone has more than one count but fewer than ten. At the DNA level, this CDR3 is encoded by other sequences in the same sample as well. CDR3 amino acids: CASSLGGSETQYF. The CDR3 region has the DNA TGCGCCAGCAGCTTGGGCGGGAGTGAGACCCAGTACTTC. The rearrangement joins TRBV5-1 to TRBJ2-5; 7 positions match TRBD2. V trimming: 0 bases; J trimming: 5 bases; junction bases outside the gene matches: 1. Germline assignment: CDR1 SGHRS and CDR2 YFSETQ. This CDR3 comprises 13 residues.

V is TRBV5-1 and J is TRBJ1-1; D not resolved. The V end was cut by 6 bases, the J end by 1 base, with 16 bases between. Germline lookup yields CDR1 SGHRS and CDR2 YFSETQ. The CDR3 has 15 residues. This CDR3 reads CASKGLATTNTEAFF. The DNA of the CDR3 is TGCGCCAGCAAGGGATTGGCTACGACGAACACTGAAGCTTTCTTT.

The rearrangement joins TRBV29-1 to TRBJ1-1; 8 bases agree with TRBD1. Germline trimming cut 5 bases from V and 1 base from J; bases unmatched to any gene: 6. There are 14 residues in the CDR3. Germline CDR1 reads SQVTM; CDR2 reads ANQGSEA. The CDR3 bases are TGCAGCGTTTCGAGGACAGGGTCGAACACTGAAGCTTTCTTT. Encoded protein: CSVSRTGSNTEAFF.

The chain joins TRBV5-1 to TRBJ2-2, with D possibly being TRBD1 (7 bases). The V end was cut by 0 bases, the J end by 7 bases, with 16 bases between. CDR3 length equals 16 residues. The germline gives CDR1 SGHRS, CDR2 YFSETQ. The CDR3 region is CASSLADAGGGGELFF. In DNA, the CDR3 is TGCGCCAGCAGCTTGGCCGACGCAGGGGGAGGCGGGGAGCTGTTTTTT.

The J gene is TRBJ2-5, the V gene TRBV6-1, with 7 bases aligning to TRBD2. Germline CDR1 MNHNS, CDR2 SASEGT. Trimming cost V 3 bases and J 7 bases; bases outside gene matches: 11. This CDR3 spans 15 amino acids. The chain's CDR3 is CASSDSVRAGVTQYF. Written as DNA, the CDR3 is TGTGCCAGCAGTGACAGCGTTAGGGCGGGGGTGACCCAGTACTTC.

Points on this clone: Other DNA sequences from this sample encode an identical CDR3 as well. This chain connects TRBV5-1 to TRBJ2-1, with 10 nucleotides matching TRBD2. Germline lookup yields CDR1 SGHRS and CDR2 YFSETQ. After removal of 1 base from V and 3 bases from J, the junction contained 1 base not matched to a gene. CDR3 length equals 15 residues. Here the CDR3 DNA reads TGCGCCAGCAGCTTGCGACTAGCGGGCTACAATGAGCAGTTCTTC. This gives the protein CASSLRLAGYNEQFF.

This clone has more than one count but fewer than ten. The gene calls are TRBV5-1 and TRBJ2-5; 10 bases align to TRBD2. The length of the CDR3 is 15 residues. After removal of 4 bases from V and 5 bases from J, the junction contained 8 bases not matched to a gene. CDR1 and CDR2 (germline): SGHRS, YFSETQ. CDR3 sequence reads: CASSIGTSEVETQYF. CDR3 nucleotide sequence: TGCGCCAGCAGCATCGGGACTAGCGAGGTGGAGACCCAGTACTTC.

V usage is TRBV18 and J usage is TRBJ1-2; D is ambiguous. The CDR3 totals 17 residues. The V gene lost 3 bases and the J gene lost 0 bases, with 17 bases spanning the gap. Germline V gene lookup returns CDR1 KGHSH and CDR2 LQKENI. The CDR3: CASSPTHATESNYGYTF. The CDR3 region has the DNA TGTGCCAGCTCACCCACGCATGCGACGGAATCTAACTATGGCTACACCTTC. Looking up the rest from reference TRBV18 and TRBJ1-2 gives the full variable domain: NAGVMQNPRHLVRRRGQEARLRCSPMKGHSHVYWYRQLPEEGLKFMVYLQKENIIDESGMPKERFSAEFPKEGPSILRIQQVVRGDSAAYFCASSPTHATESNYGYTFGSGTRLTVV.

This clone was seen a few times. The rearrangement joins TRBV2 to TRBJ2-1, with 8 bases lining up with TRBD1. The CDR3 is 13 amino acids. CDR1 is SNHLY and CDR2 is FYNNEI in the germline V gene. Trimming removed 8 bases from V and 4 bases from J; junction bases left unmatched: 4. The CDR3 DNA sequence: TGTGCCAGCGGGGACAGGAATTACAATGAGCAGTTCTTC. Encoded protein: CASGDRNYNEQFF.

This clone was seen many times. Other DNA sequences in this specimen translate into the identical CDR3. The chain has TRBV5-1 and TRBJ2-1; a weak D match, TRBD2 (6 bases). Trimming pared 0 bases from V and 8 bases from J, leaving 15 bases between. Germline CDR1 SGHRS, CDR2 YFSETQ. This CDR3 region has 15 residues. The CDR3 nucleotides read TGCGCCAGCAGCTTGGGGCGCGGGCGGGGCGATGAGCAGTTCTTC. It specifies CASSLGRGRGDEQFF. Complete variable domain (other parts from reference TRBV5-1 and TRBJ2-1): KAGVTQTPRYLIKTRGQQVTLSCSPISGHRSVSWYQQTPGQGLQFLFEYFSETQRNKGNFPGRFSGRQFSNSRSEMNVSTLELGDSALYLCASSLGRGRGDEQFFGPGTRLTVL.

The chain couples TRBV5-8 to TRBJ2-1; 12 nucleotides line up with TRBD2. CDR3 length: 17 amino acids. Germline-derived CDR1 and CDR2 are SGHTS and YDEGEE. Trimming cost V 4 bases and J 7 bases; bases outside gene matches: 12. The CDR3 coding sequence is TGTGCCAGCAGCGACCAATCGACTAGCGGGAGTTTGAATGAGCAGTTCTTC. This translates into CASSDQSTSGSLNEQFF.

A note on this clone: In the same sample, other DNA sequences code for this CDR3. The chain has TRBV5-1 and TRBJ2-7; D call uncertain. Trimming removed 3 bases at V and 2 bases at J, with 6 bases between. The CDR3 covers 12 residues. Germline values: CDR1 SGHRS, CDR2 YFSETQ. The CDR3 reads CASSSGTYEQYF. DNA of the CDR3: TGCGCCAGCAGCTCTGGGACCTACGAGCAGTACTTC.

The V call is TRBV14, the J call TRBJ2-1; TRBD2 matches 10 bases. The CDR3 covers 13 residues. J gave up 9 bases and V 2 bases, and 1 base lay outside the gene matches. CDR1 is SGHDN, CDR2 FVKESK, per germline. The CDR3 region has the DNA TGTGCCAGCAGCCAAACTAGCGGGGCTGAGCAGTTCTTC. Amino acids: CASSQTSGAEQFF.

This clone has more than one count but fewer than ten. The chain employs TRBV5-1 and TRBJ1-4; D possibly corresponds to TRBD1 (5 bases). CDR1 and CDR2 (germline): SGHRS, YFSETQ. The V gene lost 0 bases and the J gene lost 4 bases, with 10 bases spanning the gap. The length of the CDR3 is 15 residues. The CDR3 here is CASSLAAGYNEKLFF. The CDR3 DNA reads as TGCGCCAGCAGCTTGGCGGCAGGGTATAATGAAAAACTGTTTTTT.

The chain employs TRBV5-6 and TRBJ1-2; possible D gene TRBD1, 5 bases. Germline-derived CDR1 and CDR2 are SGHDT and YYEEEE. The CDR3 loop spans 12 amino acids. Trimming stripped 3 bases from V and 8 bases from J, with 11 bases between. The chain's CDR3 is CASSYAGHGYTF. The CDR3, as DNA: TGTGCCAGCAGCTACGCGGGGCACGGCTACACCTTC. Full variable domain (remainder filled in from reference TRBV5-6 and TRBJ1-2): DAGVTQSPTHLIKTRGQQVTLRCSPKSGHDTVSWYQQALGQGPQFIFQYYEEEERQRGNFPDRFSGHQFPNYSSELNVNALLLGDSALYLCASSYAGHGYTFGSGTRLTVV.

The V and J genes are TRBV6-1 and TRBJ1-1; 7 bases are a match to TRBD1. Looked up from germline, CDR1 is MNHNS and CDR2 is SASEGT. CDR3 length: 12 amino acids. Losses at the gene ends were 5 bases for V and 7 bases for J; bases not matched to a gene: 4. CDR3 protein: CASSPQGGEAFF. The CDR3 DNA reads as TGTGCCAGCAGTCCTCAGGGGGGTGAAGCTTTCTTT.

This rearrangement joins TRBV7-9 to TRBJ1-4; no clear D. V lost 5 bases to trimming and J lost 6 bases, with 19 bases between them. The CDR3 has 16 amino acids. CDR1 is SEHNR and CDR2 is FQNEAQ in the germline V gene (reference sequence). As DNA, the CDR3 is TGTGCCAGCAGCGACCAGGTGGGAGATCCCTATGAAAAACTGTTTTTT. Protein sequence: CASSDQVGDPYEKLFF.